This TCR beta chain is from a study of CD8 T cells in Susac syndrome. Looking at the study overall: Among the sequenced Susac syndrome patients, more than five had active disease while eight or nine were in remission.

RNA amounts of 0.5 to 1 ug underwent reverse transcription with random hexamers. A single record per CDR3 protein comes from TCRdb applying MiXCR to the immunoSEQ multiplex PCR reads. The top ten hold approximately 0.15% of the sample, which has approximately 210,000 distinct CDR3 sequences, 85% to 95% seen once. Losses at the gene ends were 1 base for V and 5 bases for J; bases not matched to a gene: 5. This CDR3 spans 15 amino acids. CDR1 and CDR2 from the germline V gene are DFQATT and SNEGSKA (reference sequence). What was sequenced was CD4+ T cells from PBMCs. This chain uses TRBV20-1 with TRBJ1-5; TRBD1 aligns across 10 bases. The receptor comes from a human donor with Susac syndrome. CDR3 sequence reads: CSARVGTGEYQPQHF. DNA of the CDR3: TGCAGTGCTAGAGTGGGGACAGGGGAATATCAGCCCCAGCATTTT.